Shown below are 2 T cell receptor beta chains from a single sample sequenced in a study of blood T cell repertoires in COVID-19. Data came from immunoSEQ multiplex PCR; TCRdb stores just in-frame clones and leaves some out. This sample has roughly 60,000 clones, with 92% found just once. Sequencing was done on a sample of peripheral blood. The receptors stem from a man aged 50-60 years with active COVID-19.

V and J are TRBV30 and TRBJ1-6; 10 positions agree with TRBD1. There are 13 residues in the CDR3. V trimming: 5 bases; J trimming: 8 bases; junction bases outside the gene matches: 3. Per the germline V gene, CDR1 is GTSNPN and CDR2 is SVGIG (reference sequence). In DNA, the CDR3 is TGTGCCTGGGCGGGACAGGGGCATTCACCCCTCCACTTT. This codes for CAWAGQGHSPLHF.

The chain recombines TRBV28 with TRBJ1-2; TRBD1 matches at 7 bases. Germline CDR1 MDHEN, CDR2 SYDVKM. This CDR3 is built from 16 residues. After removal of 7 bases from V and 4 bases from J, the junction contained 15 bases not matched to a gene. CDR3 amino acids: CASIPGGAQGGYGYTF. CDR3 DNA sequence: TGTGCCAGCATCCCAGGCGGGGCGCAGGGGGGCTATGGCTACACCTTC.